A selection of T cell receptor beta chains follows, all from one sample in a study of neurological immune-mediated disorders. Each CDR3 protein gets one entry after TCRdb re-called the 5' RACE reads with MiXCR. The top ten clones hold less than 2.5% of a sample with 55,000 to 65,000 distinct CDR3 sequences, 3.5% to 4.5% of them seen once. Specimen: PBMCs. The receptors originated from a woman aged 45 to 65 with multiple sclerosis. The CDR3 runs from the conserved cysteine through the conserved F or W. The D gene is left open where the match is weak. Clone size appears in some rows only: once, few, many, or a class for an expanded clone.

>TRBV10-3|20|TRBJ2-1|many|TRBD2
TGTGCCATCAGTGACCGGAACCGACCTGATGGTAGCGGGAGGGCCAATGAGCAGTTCTTC
CAISDRNRPDGSGRANEQFF
>TRBV25-1|12|TRBJ1-1|.|.
TGTGCCAGCAAGGCCGGGGACACTGAAGCTTTCTTT
CASKAGDTEAFF
>TRBV5-6|17|TRBJ2-7|many|.
TGTGCCAGCAGCTTGGAAGGGGTGTGGGGCAGCTCCTACGAGCAGTACTTC
CASSLEGVWGSSYEQYF
>TRBV20-1|14|TRBJ2-3|many|.
TGCAGTGCTAGGCGCCAGGGAAGCACAGATACGCAGTATTTT
CSARRQGSTDTQYF
>TRBV5-1|14|TRBJ2-7|many|.
TGCGCCAGCAGCTTGTTGGGTGCCCCCTACGAGCAGTACTTC
CASSLLGAPYEQYF
>TRBV12-3/TRBV12-4|13|TRBJ2-7|many|.
TGTGCCAGCAGTCTCTCCGCGTCCTACGAGCAGTACTTC
CASSLSASYEQYF
>TRBV24-1|15|TRBJ2-5|many|TRBD2
TGTGCCACCAGTGATGCCGGGACTAGCAGGGAGACCCAGTACTTC
CATSDAGTSRETQYF
>TRBV10-3|14|TRBJ1-5|.|.
TGTGCCATCAGTGAGGGTGGTGGAGATCAGCCCCAGAATTTT
CAISEGGGDQPQNF
>TRBV7-2|14|TRBJ2-7|many|.
TGTGCCAGCAGCTTGGGACCTCTCTCCTACGAGCAGTACTTC
CASSLGPLSYEQYF
>TRBV7-2|13|TRBJ1-2|many|.
TGTGCCAGCAGCCTGAAAAGAGGGTACGGCTACACCTTC
CASSLKRGYGYTF
>TRBV5-6|16|TRBJ1-5|.|.
TGTGCCAGCAGCAGGGGTATCTGGGGTAGCAATCAGCCCCAGAATTTT
CASSRGIWGSNQPQNF
>TRBV5-1|15|TRBJ1-1|many|TRBD1
TGCGCCAGCAGCGCGAATACAGGGGGCGATACTGAAGCTTTCTTT
CASSANTGGDTEAFF
>TRBV24-1|12|TRBJ2-5|few|.
TGTGCCACCAGTGATTTCCAAGAGACCCAGTACTTC
CATSDFQETQYF
>TRBV20-1|15|TRBJ1-5|many|TRBD1
TGCAGTGCTACAGGGGGCCACAGGAGCAATCAGCCCCAGAATTTT
CSATGGHRSNQPQNF
>TRBV7-2|18|TRBJ2-3|many|TRBD2
TGTGCCAGCAGCCTAGGCCCTAGCGGGAGTTTGGGTTCAGATACGCAGTATTTT
CASSLGPSGSLGSDTQYF
>TRBV12-3/TRBV12-4|12|TRBJ1-1|many|.
TGTGCCAGCAGTCCCCTTCAGACTGAAGCTTTCTTT
CASSPLQTEAFF
>TRBV5-8|16|TRBJ1-3|.|.
TGTGCCAGCAGCCCTGGGCACGGGTTCTCTGGAAACACCATATATTTT
CASSPGHGFSGNTIYF
>TRBV20-1|11|TRBJ1-1|.|TRBD1
TGCAGTGCTTTACAGGGGTATGTGGCTTTCTTT
CSALQGYVAFF
>TRBV2|15|TRBJ2-7|many|.
TGTGCCAGCAGTGAAGGGCAGGGGCCGTCCTACGAGCAGTACTTC
CASSEGQGPSYEQYF
>TRBV3-2|11|TRBJ2-2|many|.
TGTGCCACCATTCCGGTCGGGGAGCTGTTTTTT
CATIPVGELFF
>TRBV5-6|14|TRBJ1-4|many|.
TGTGCCAGCAGCCCCTTGAGGGGAAATGAAAAACTGTTTTTT
CASSPLRGNEKLFF
>TRBV12-3/TRBV12-4|15|TRBJ2-7|many|.
TGTGCCAGCAGTCCCCAGACAGCAGGGCCCTACGAGCAGTACTTC
CASSPQTAGPYEQYF
>TRBV20-1|16|TRBJ2-1|many|TRBD2
TGCAGTGCCGAGGTTCTAGCGGGAGAATCCTACAATGAGCAGTTCTTC
CSAEVLAGESYNEQFF
>TRBV6-1|14|TRBJ2-7|many|.
TGTGCCAGCAGTGAAGTAGGGAGCTCCTACGAGCAGTACTTC
CASSEVGSSYEQYF
>TRBV25-1|15|TRBJ1-1|many|.
TGTGCCAGCAGTTCTACCGGGGGGGGTGCGACCGAAGCTTTCTTT
CASSSTGGGATEAFF
>TRBV10-3|12|TRBJ2-7|many|.
TGTGCCATCCGGAGGGACACCTACGAGCAGTACTTC
CAIRRDTYEQYF
>TRBV7-9|10|TRBJ2-2|.|.
TGTGCCAGAAGCTTAGGGGAGCTGTTTTTT
CARSLGELFF
>TRBV5-1|14|TRBJ2-1|many|.
TGCGCCAGCAGCCTAAATTGGAGGGACAATGAGCAGTTCTTC
CASSLNWRDNEQFF
>TRBV7-8|18|TRBJ2-1|many|TRBD2
TGTGCCAGCAGCACGCCGGGACTAGCGGGAGTAAGGGCCAATGAGCAGTTCTTC
CASSTPGLAGVRANEQFF
>TRBV5-1|19|TRBJ1-4|many|TRBD1
TGCGCCAGCAGCTTGGGAGTGGGACAGGGGCGAACAACTAATGAAAAACTGTTTTTT
CASSLGVGQGRTTNEKLFF
>TRBV3-1|14|TRBJ2-1|many|TRBD2
TGTGCCAGCTCGCGGGGGAGCTCCTACAATGAGCAGTTCTTC
CASSRGSSYNEQFF
>TRBV10-3|18|TRBJ1-1|.|.
TGTGCCATCACTGCTCGAGATATGGGGGGGTCGGGAGGCACTGAAGCTTTCTTT
CAITARDMGGSGGTEAFF
>TRBV20-1|14|TRBJ1-6|many|.
TGCAGTGTGCCGCGGGAGTCATCGGGGTCACCCCTCCACTTT
CSVPRESSGSPLHF
>TRBV5-1|17|TRBJ2-3|many|TRBD2
TGCGCCAGCAGCTTGGAAGGCAGGGAGGGTAGCACAGATACGCAGTATTTT
CASSLEGREGSTDTQYF
>TRBV10-3|15|TRBJ2-7|medium-sized|TRBD1
TGTGCCATCAGTGAAGGGTCAGGGGGCGACTACGAGCAGTACTTC
CAISEGSGGDYEQYF
>TRBV5-5|15|TRBJ2-1|.|TRBD1
TGTGCCAGCAGCGCCCCCGGGACAGGGTATAATGAGCAGTTCTTC
CASSAPGTGYNEQFF
>TRBV5-1|16|TRBJ1-2|many|.
TGCGCCAGCAGCCCGGGCGCGACTACTTTCAGCTATGGCTACACCTTC
CASSPGATTFSYGYTF
>TRBV10-3|14|TRBJ2-7|many|.
TGTGCCATCAGTAAGTCGAAGGGGGGGTACGAGCAGTACTTC
CAISKSKGGYEQYF
>TRBV20-1|14|TRBJ2-3|many|TRBD1
TGCAGTGCTAGTCGGGACAGAAACTTGGATACGCAGTATTTT
CSASRDRNLDTQYF
>TRBV7-2|15|TRBJ2-5|many|.
TGTGCCAGCAGCTTAGTCGGCTCTAGGGACGAGACCCAGTACTTC
CASSLVGSRDETQYF
>TRBV10-3|12|TRBJ1-5|many|.
TGTGCCATCGGGGATAGCAATCAGCCCCAGCATTTT
CAIGDSNQPQHF
>TRBV5-4|15|TRBJ2-7|many|TRBD2
TGTGCCAGCAGCCCCCCTGGGGGGGGGACGAACGAGCAGTACTTC
CASSPPGGGTNEQYF
>TRBV19|15|TRBJ2-3|few|TRBD2
TGTGCCAGTAGTATGGGACTAGCGGGAGTTTCGCTGCAGTATTTT
CASSMGLAGVSLQYF
>TRBV3-1|17|TRBJ2-1|.|TRBD2
TGTGCCAGCAGCCAAGAAACTCGACTAGCGGGGGGTAATGAGCAGTTCTTC
CASSQETRLAGGNEQFF
>TRBV29-1|15|TRBJ2-5|many|TRBD1
TGCAGCGTTTCTCGGCAGGGGGAATTTCAAGAGACCCAGTACTTC
CSVSRQGEFQETQYF
>TRBV29-1|13|TRBJ2-1|many|TRBD2
TGCAGCGGATTAGCGGGAGGTGGGGATGAGCAGTTCTTC
CSGLAGGGDEQFF
>TRBV3-1|15|TRBJ2-1|many|TRBD2
TGTGCCAGCAGCCCGGGACTAGCGGGAGTGCTTGAGCAGTTCTTC
CASSPGLAGVLEQFF
>TRBV4-1|18|TRBJ2-4|many|TRBD2
TGCGCCAGCAGGAAGACTAGCGATCCGACCCTAGCCAAAAACATTCAGTACTTC
CASRKTSDPTLAKNIQYF
>TRBV5-6|15|TRBJ1-6|medium-sized|.
TGTGCCAGCAGTTACGTGGGGCAGGCCAATTCACCCCTCCACTTT
CASSYVGQANSPLHF
>TRBV6-2/TRBV6-3|13|TRBJ1-5|many|TRBD1
TGTGCCAGCAAGGGACAGGACCTTGCGGCCCAGCATTTT
CASKGQDLAAQHF
>TRBV3-1|12|TRBJ2-7|many|.
TGTGCCAGCAGTCTTACAGGTGGAGAGCAGTACTTC
CASSLTGGEQYF
>TRBV12-3/TRBV12-4|14|TRBJ1-2|many|TRBD1
TGTGCCAGCAGCTTGACAGGGGTCGACTATGGCTACACCTTC
CASSLTGVDYGYTF
>TRBV20-1|13|TRBJ2-7|many|.
TGCAGTGCTAGGAAAGGGCAGGATTACGAGCAGTACTTC
CSARKGQDYEQYF
>TRBV11-1|14|TRBJ1-1|few|.
TGTGCCAGCAGCCCCCGCTGGGGGAACACTGAAGCTTTCTTT
CASSPRWGNTEAFF
>TRBV12-3/TRBV12-4|13|TRBJ2-5|many|TRBD1
TGTGCCAGCAACAGGGGCGAGCAAGAGACCCAGTACTTC
CASNRGEQETQYF
>TRBV5-1|16|TRBJ2-5|many|TRBD2
TGCGCCAGCAGCTTGGAAGGTGGGAGGGCCACGGAGACCCAGTACTTC
CASSLEGGRATETQYF
>TRBV3-1|13|TRBJ2-7|many|.
TGTGCCAGCAGCTCTCGGGCGGCCTACGAGCAGTACTTC
CASSSRAAYEQYF
>TRBV5-1|18|TRBJ2-1|many|TRBD2
TGCGCCAGCAGCTTGGTAGGACTAGCGGGAGGGCCTGCCAATGAGCAGTTCTTC
CASSLVGLAGGPANEQFF
>TRBV29-1|16|TRBJ2-2|many|.
TGCAGCGTTCCGGGGTGGGGTTCTAGGGACACCGGGGAGCTGTTTTTT
CSVPGWGSRDTGELFF
>TRBV2|12|TRBJ1-3|many|TRBD1
TGTGCCAGCAAACCAGGGGGCACCACCATATATTTT
CASKPGGTTIYF